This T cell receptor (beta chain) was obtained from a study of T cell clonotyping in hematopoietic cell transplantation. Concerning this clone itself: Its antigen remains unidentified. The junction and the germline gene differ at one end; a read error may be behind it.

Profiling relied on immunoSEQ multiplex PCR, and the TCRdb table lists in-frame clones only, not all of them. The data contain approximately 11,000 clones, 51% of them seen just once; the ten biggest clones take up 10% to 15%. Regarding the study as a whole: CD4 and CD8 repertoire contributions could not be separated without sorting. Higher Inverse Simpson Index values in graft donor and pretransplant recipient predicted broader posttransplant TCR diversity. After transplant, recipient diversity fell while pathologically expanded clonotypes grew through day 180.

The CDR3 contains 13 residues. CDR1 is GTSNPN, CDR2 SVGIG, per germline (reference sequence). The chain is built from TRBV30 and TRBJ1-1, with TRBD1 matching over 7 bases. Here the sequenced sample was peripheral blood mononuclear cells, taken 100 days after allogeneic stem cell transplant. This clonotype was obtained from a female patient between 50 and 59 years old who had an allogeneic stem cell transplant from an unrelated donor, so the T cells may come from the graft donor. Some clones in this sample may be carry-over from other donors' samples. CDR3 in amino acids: CAWIVQGNPEAFF. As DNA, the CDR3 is TGTGCCTGGATAGTACAGGGGAACCCTGAAGCTTTCTTT.